A single sample is the source of the 13 T cell receptor beta chains below, sequenced in a study of PD-1 blockade in classical Hodgkin lymphoma. Every patient relapsed after autologous stem cell transplantation, and brentuximab vedotin exposure varied. TCRdb keeps only in-frame clones here, not all; method: immunoSEQ multiplex PCR. Seen here are tens of thousands of clones, approximately 85% observed once, and the top ten hold 25% to 40%. Sample: peripheral blood mononuclear cells (PBMCs), taken at baseline. The receptors come from a human donor with classical Hodgkin lymphoma.

For the CDR3, the DNA is TGTGCCAGCATCCACCGCGATAGCGATAGCACAGATACGCAGTATTTT. Protein: CASIHRDSDSTDTQYF. This sequence joins TRBV11-3 and TRBJ2-3; possibly TRBD2 for D (5 bases). Germline CDR1 SGHNT, CDR2 YENEEA. Deletions cut 7 bases from V and 0 bases from J, with 17 bases between. This CDR3 comprises 16 residues.

The V call is TRBV19, the J call TRBJ2-5, with 9 bases aligning to TRBD2. After removal of 6 bases from V and 1 base from J, the junction contained 6 bases not matched to a gene. This CDR3 has 15 residues. Germline values: CDR1 LNHDA, CDR2 SQIVND (reference sequence). The CDR3 reads CASSVRSGGQETQYF. CDR3 DNA sequence: TGTGCCAGTAGCGTCCGTAGCGGGGGCCAAGAGACCCAGTACTTC.

This clone has more than one count but fewer than ten. This CDR3 reads CASSSRGGNTGELFF. As DNA, the CDR3 is TGTGCCAGCAGTTCCCGGGGGGGGAACACCGGGGAGCTGTTTTTT. V is TRBV11-2 and J is TRBJ2-2, with TRBD2 identical over 8 bases. The CDR3 is made up of 15 amino acids. The germline V gene has CDR1 SGHAT and CDR2 FQNNGV. The ends lost 6 bases at V and 1 base at J; junction bases unmatched: 4. Full variable domain (rest looked up from reference TRBV11-2 and TRBJ2-2): EAGVAQSPRYKIIEKRQSVAFWCNPISGHATLYWYQQILGQGPKLLIQFQNNGVVDDSQLPKDRFSAERLKGVDSTLKIQPAKLEDSAVYLCASSSRGGNTGELFFGEGSRLTVL.

This chain connects TRBV18 to TRBJ2-7; D possibly corresponds to TRBD1 (6 bases). The germline CDR1 and CDR2 sequences are KGHSH and LQKENI. This CDR3 is built from 14 residues. Trimming took 6 bases from V and 0 from J, leaving 12 bases between them. The CDR3 protein is CASSPDRYSYEQYF. CDR3 DNA: TGTGCCAGCTCTCCTGACAGGTACTCCTACGAGCAGTACTTC.

The chain employs TRBV15 and TRBJ1-1, with TRBD1 matching 8 bases. This CDR3 has 15 residues. V shed 4 bases and J 1 base; nucleotides not matched to a gene: 5. Germline loops: CDR1 LNHNV, CDR2 YYDKDF (reference sequence). The CDR3 DNA is TGTGCCACCAGCACTCGACAGGGGACGAACACTGAAGCTTTCTTT. Encoded protein: CATSTRQGTNTEAFF.

CDR3 bases: TGTGCCAGCAGCGCCGGTGGACAGGGGCGAGAGACCCAGTACTTC. Its translation is CASSAGGQGRETQYF. The V call is TRBV7-3, the J call TRBJ2-5, with 9 nucleotides matching TRBD1. Germline CDR1 SGHTA, CDR2 FQGTGA. J was trimmed by 4 bases and V by 5 bases; bases with no gene match: 8. The CDR3 sequence is 15 residues long.

The chain uses TRBV23-1 and TRBJ1-5; TRBD1 aligns across 7 bases. TRBV23-1 is designated an ORF whose function remains uncertain. The CDR3 is made up of 17 amino acids. J was trimmed by 4 bases and V by 7 bases; bases with no gene match: 16. CDR3 in DNA: TGCGCCAGCACCCTCAGGGGGTGGGGGGCGACGAATCAGCCCCAGCATTTT. Translated: CASTLRGWGATNQPQHF.

This clone was seen more than once but under ten times. The chain carries TRBV2 and TRBJ1-5; no reliable D call. The V gene lost 1 base and the J gene lost 5 bases, with 6 bases spanning the gap. This CDR3 contains 13 residues. Germline CDR1 and CDR2: SNHLY and FYNNEI. CDR3 sequence (DNA): TGTGCCAGCAGTGAAGATCGCCATCAGCCCCAGCATTTT. The encoded protein is CASSEDRHQPQHF.

The genes are TRBV9 and TRBJ2-2; D remains ambiguous. The CDR3 spans 14 residues. V was cut by 5 bases and J by 0 bases, with 8 bases left in between. Per the germline V gene, CDR1 is SGDLS and CDR2 is YYNGEE. The CDR3 DNA reads TGTGCCAGCAGGTCCGCAGCGAACACCGGGGAGCTGTTTTTT. This encodes CASRSAANTGELFF.

This rearrangement joins TRBV6-5 to TRBJ1-1; D is undetermined. This CDR3 region has 12 residues. CDR1 and CDR2 from the germline V gene are MNHEY and SVGAGI. V was clipped by 1 base and J by 1 base, with 1 base between them. The CDR3 reads CASSYWNTEAFF. The CDR3 bases are TGTGCCAGCAGTTACTGGAACACTGAAGCTTTCTTT.

The rearrangement links TRBV5-1 to TRBJ2-2; 9 nucleotides align to TRBD2. The CDR3 is made up of 18 amino acids. CDR1 SGHRS and CDR2 YFSETQ come from the germline V gene. Trimming removed 0 bases from V and 0 bases from J; junction bases left unmatched: 6. Written as DNA, the CDR3 is TGCGCCAGCAGCTTGGCCCCCGGACTAGCGTCGAACACCGGGGAGCTGTTTTTT. It translates to CASSLAPGLASNTGELFF.

The chain links TRBV11-2 to TRBJ1-5; D gene ambiguous. This CDR3 comprises 13 residues. Trimming shortened V by 1 base and J by 6 bases, and 7 bases separated the two germline ends. Germline V gives CDR1 SGHAT, CDR2 FQNNGV. CDR3 nucleotide sequence: TGTGCCAGCAGCTTAGCGAGCGGTCAGCCCCAGCATTTT. Translating gives CASSLASGQPQHF.

The chain is built from TRBV11-2 and TRBJ1-4; possible D gene TRBD1, 6 bases. The germline V and J ends were trimmed by 1 base and 5 bases, with 8 bases remaining between them. In germline, CDR1 is SGHAT, CDR2 FQNNGV. The CDR3 runs to 14 residues. The DNA for the CDR3 is TGTGCCAGCAGCTTAGGCAGGGGCAATGAAAAACTGTTTTTT. This encodes CASSLGRGNEKLFF.